The 16 T cell receptor beta chains listed next were all sequenced from one sample in a study of monozygotic twins with inflammatory bowel disease. For each CDR3 protein, TCRdb gives one entry from its re-call of the 5' RACE reads, without DNA. The sample table sets out approximately 400,000 distinct CDR3 sequences. Sequences were obtained from blood. The receptors come from a human donor with ulcerative colitis or Crohn's disease, or a healthy co-twin of an affected twin (not recorded which).

This chain links TRBV18 with TRBJ2-7; the D gene TCRdb calls, TRBD1, cannot be checked with no DNA. Germline CDR1 and CDR2: KGHSH and LQKENI. The CDR3 sequence is 16 residues long. The CDR3 sequence: CASSPSPGTGGHEQYF.

The genes are TRBV19 and TRBJ2-7. This CDR3 is built from 13 residues. CDR1 and CDR2 (germline): LNHDA, SQIVND (reference sequence). CDR3 loop: CASSIWVSDEQYF.

The chain couples TRBV5-1 to TRBJ2-2; TCRdb calls TRBD1, which cannot be checked without DNA. The CDR3 extends over 15 amino acids. Germline lookup yields CDR1 SGHRS and CDR2 YFSETQ. CDR3 in amino acids: CASSTTGTYTGDLFF.

V is TRBV9 and J is TRBJ2-7; TCRdb's D call of TRBD1 is untestable without DNA. This CDR3 has 14 amino acids. Germline V gene lookup returns CDR1 SGDLS and CDR2 YYNGEE. CDR3 region: CASSYNPGGYEQYF.

The chain recombines TRBV4-3 with TRBJ1-6; TCRdb's assignment of TRBD1 cannot be checked, as there is no DNA. There are 14 residues in the CDR3. The germline CDR1 and CDR2 sequences are LGHNA and YSLEER. The CDR3 sequence is CASSHRVYNSPLHF.

The V call is TRBV7-2, the J call TRBJ2-2. Germline V gene data show CDR1 as SGHTA and CDR2 as FQGNSA. The CDR3 has 13 amino acids. CDR3 sequence: CASSARDDGELFF.

The rearrangement uses TRBV20-1 and TRBJ1-6. The CDR3 runs to 16 residues. The germline CDR1 and CDR2 sequences are DFQATT and SNEGSKA (reference sequence). CDR3 region: CSASTGRSSYNSPLHF.

The chain employs TRBV12-3 or TRBV12-4 and TRBJ1-4; TCRdb's D gene call, TRBD1, goes unchecked for lack of DNA. CDR3 length: 18 residues. CDR3 amino acids: CASSRNPGWTATNEKLFF.

This chain uses TRBV4-2 with TRBJ2-5; TCRdb picks TRBD2, but there is no DNA to check that call. Germline lookup yields CDR1 LGHNA and CDR2 YNFKEQ. The CDR3 is made up of 15 amino acids. The CDR3 sequence is CASSPAGGVGETQYF.

The chain carries TRBV6-5 and TRBJ2-3; TCRdb returns TRBD1, unconfirmable since there is no DNA. This CDR3 is 16 amino acids long. Germline V gene sequence: CDR1 MNHEY, CDR2 SVGAGI. The CDR3 loop is CASSDSGAPRGDTQYF.

J is TRBJ2-7 and V is TRBV15. CDR1 is LNHNV and CDR2 is YYDKDF in the germline V gene (reference sequence). The CDR3 consists of 15 residues. The CDR3 spells CATSRERGSSYEQYF.

The chain has TRBV5-1 and TRBJ2-3. The V gene's germline CDR1 is SGHRS and CDR2 YFSETQ. CDR3 length equals 15 residues. The CDR3 loop is CASSFGGASTDTQYF.

The CDR3 is CASSQDEYSRIETQYF. This rearrangement joins TRBV4-1 to TRBJ2-5. CDR1 MGHRA and CDR2 YSYEKL come from the germline V gene. There are 16 residues in the CDR3.

The chain employs TRBV2 and TRBJ2-7; lacking DNA, the TRBD1 call made by TCRdb goes unchecked. This CDR3 has 14 residues. The germline CDR1 and CDR2 sequences are SNHLY and FYNNEI. The CDR3 sequence: CASHGTGGPYEQYF.

The rearrangement joins TRBV20-1 to TRBJ1-1; with no DNA, the TCRdb D assignment of TRBD1 cannot be verified. The germline gives CDR1 DFQATT, CDR2 SNEGSKA (reference sequence). The CDR3 is 14 amino acids. The CDR3 loop reads CSANNQQGTSEAFF.

This CDR3 reads CASTSGGATGELFF. The chain joins TRBV6-1 to TRBJ2-2; TCRdb designates TRBD2, a call that cannot be tested without DNA. This CDR3 spans 14 amino acids. Germline values: CDR1 MNHNS, CDR2 SASEGT.